This T cell receptor beta chain appears in the sequencing data of a study of cytomegalovirus exposure and HLA in healthy donors. The CDR3 is 17 amino acids. Germline V gene data show CDR1 as SEHNR and CDR2 as FQNEAQ (reference sequence). V shed 1 base, J shed 4 bases, and the junction held 12 bases outside the gene matches. PCR involved 60 Vbeta and 13 Jbeta primers. The repertoire was sequenced with immunoSEQ multiplex PCR; TCRdb's copy has only in-frame clones and lacks some. The data hold some 120,000 clones, with roughly 82% observed a single time. V and J are TRBV7-9 and TRBJ1-1; 7 nucleotides agree with TRBD1. The sequenced material came from PBMCs. The TCR was taken from a woman aged 18 to 35 in good health and CMV-seronegative. CDR3 sequence: CASSLGLGQHRGTEAFF. In DNA form, the CDR3 reads TGTGCCAGCAGCTTAGGCCTTGGACAACACAGGGGCACTGAAGCTTTCTTT.